This T cell receptor beta chain originates from a study of T cell clonotyping in hematopoietic cell transplantation. Findings and caveats of the study: After transplant, recipient diversity fell while pathologically expanded clonotypes grew through day 180.

V was trimmed by 4 bases and J by 9 bases, leaving 17 bases between them. Germline values: CDR1 SGHRS, CDR2 YFSETQ. The CDR3 covers 15 residues. A note on this clone: The antigen remains undetermined.

Method: immunoSEQ multiplex PCR; TCRdb's copy keeps in-frame clones and lacks some. The data show more than 25,000 clones, roughly 90% seen once. The rearrangement joins TRBV5-1 to TRBJ1-6; D remains unclear. Sample: PBMCs, taken 100 days after allogeneic stem cell transplant. The clonotype originates from a female patient between 50 and 60 years old who had an allogeneic stem cell transplant from a related donor, so the T cells may come from the graft donor. Some clones in this sample may be carry-over from other donors' samples. This chain's CDR3 is CASSPGATGSSPLHF. The CDR3 DNA sequence: TGCGCCAGCAGCCCCGGAGCGACCGGTAGTTCACCCCTCCACTTT.